The 13 T cell receptor beta chains given below trace back to one sample, sequenced in a study of graft-versus-host responses after intestinal transplantation. Only in-frame clones appear in the TCRdb table, and some are missing; sequencing was by immunoSEQ multiplex PCR. The table shows fewer than 85,000 clones, with over 70% occurring only once. Their cognate antigens are unknown. This material consisted of unstimulated CD4+ T cells sorted from spleen or lymph node cells, taken before transplant. The source is a human donor who was the organ donor for an intestinal transplant.

J is TRBJ2-1 and V is TRBV7-9; D perhaps matches TRBD1 (6 bases). Germline CDR1 is SEHNR and CDR2 is FQNEAQ (reference sequence). This CDR3 region has 14 residues. Trimming took off 0 bases at V and 9 bases at J, with 12 bases between the two ends. The CDR3 loop is CASSLAGALGEQFF. Written as DNA, the CDR3 is TGTGCCAGCAGCTTAGCGGGGGCCCTTGGTGAGCAGTTCTTC.

This chain uses TRBV18 with TRBJ2-7; D perhaps matches TRBD2 (6 bases). The germline V gene has CDR1 KGHSH and CDR2 LQKENI. CDR3 length: 14 residues. Between the trimmed V and J ends, which lost 5 bases and 4 bases, there was a span of 15 bases. In nucleotides, the CDR3 is TGTGCCAGCTCAACCCAAGATGGAGGGTACGAGCAGTACGTC. This gives the protein CASSTQDGGYEQYV.

The table lists this clone with a few counts. V and J are TRBV6-5 and TRBJ1-5; no reliable D call. CDR3 length: 15 residues. Germline CDR1 and CDR2: MNHEY and SVGAGI. V dropped 0 bases and J dropped 3 bases, with 9 bases sitting between them. This CDR3 is CASSYSVPNNQPQHF. The CDR3 DNA sequence: TGTGCCAGCAGTTACTCTGTCCCTAACAATCAGCCCCAGCATTTT.

The CDR3 reads CATSKEDGGELFF. As DNA, the CDR3 is TGTGCCACTTCTAAGGAGGATGGCGGGGAGCTGTTTTTT. The gene calls are TRBV11-3 and TRBJ2-2; possibly TRBD2 for D (5 bases). The CDR3 is 13 residues long. The V end was cut by 10 bases, the J end by 7 bases, with 16 bases between. Germline loops: CDR1 SGHNT, CDR2 YENEEA.

This clone is a singleton in its sample. This chain connects TRBV9 to TRBJ2-1, with D tentatively TRBD1 (6 bases). Between the trimmed V and J ends, which lost 0 bases and 3 bases, there was a span of 10 bases. Looked up from germline, CDR1 is SGDLS and CDR2 is YYNGEE. This CDR3 contains 15 residues. Here the CDR3 reads CASSVAWGLYNEQFF. The CDR3, as DNA: TGTGCCAGCAGCGTAGCTTGGGGGCTCTACAATGAGCAGTTCTTC.

This chain joins TRBV9 and TRBJ2-3, with 13 bases that match TRBD2. Losses at the gene ends were 4 bases for V and 6 bases for J; bases not matched to a gene: 8. The CDR3 loop spans 16 amino acids. Germline CDR1 SGDLS, CDR2 YYNGEE. The CDR3 DNA is TGTGCCAGCAGCCTAGGACTAGCGGGGGTGTCGGATACGCAGTATTTT. As protein: CASSLGLAGVSDTQYF.

The gene calls are TRBV28 and TRBJ1-4, with 7 bases matching TRBD1. Germline CDR1 and CDR2: MDHEN and SYDVKM. CDR3 size: 14 residues. V was pared by 5 bases and J by 11 bases, with 11 bases of the junction left unmatched. CDR3 residues: CASSGRGGALKLFF. The CDR3 nucleotides are TGTGCCAGCAGTGGGAGAGGGGGCGCGTTGAAACTGTTTTTT. Using reference TRBV28 and TRBJ1-4 for the parts outside the CDR3, the full variable domain is DVKVTQSSRYLVKRTGEKVFLECVQDMDHENMFWYRQDPGLGLRLIYFSYDVKMKEKGDIPEGYSVSREKKERFSLILESASTNQTSMYLCASSGRGGALKLFFGSGTQLSVL.

This clone has a single count. The chain carries TRBV2 and TRBJ2-6; D not certain. The CDR3 extends over 15 amino acids. Germline CDR1 is SNHLY and CDR2 is FYNNEI. Deletions cut 4 bases from V and 0 bases from J, with 7 bases between. This CDR3 reads CASSALSSGANVLTF. The CDR3 coding sequence is TGTGCCAGCAGTGCACTTAGCTCTGGGGCCAACGTCCTGACTTTC.

J is TRBJ2-5 and V is TRBV5-4, with TRBD1 matching over 9 bases. The CDR3 consists of 14 residues. CDR1 is SGHNT and CDR2 is YYREEE in the germline V gene (reference sequence). Unmatched junction bases numbered 5, after V lost 5 bases and J lost 3 bases. The CDR3 region has the DNA TGTGCCAGCAGTCCCGGGACAGGGAAAGAGACCCAGTACTTC. Translating gives CASSPGTGKETQYF. Full variable domain (outside the CDR3, taken from reference TRBV5-4 and TRBJ2-5): ETGVTQSPTHLIKTRGQQVTLRCSSQSGHNTVSWYQQALGQGPQFIFQYYREEENGRGNFPPRFSGLQFPNYSSELNVNALELDDSALYLCASSPGTGKETQYFGPGTRLLVL.

This chain connects TRBV19 to TRBJ1-5; 7 bases fit TRBD1. In germline, CDR1 is LNHDA, CDR2 SQIVND (reference sequence). CDR3 size: 20 residues. The V and J ends lost 0 bases and 2 bases, in that order; junction bases with no gene match: 16. The chain's CDR3 is CASSIDPFRDRQKGNQPQHF. For the CDR3, the DNA is TGTGCCAGTAGTATAGATCCCTTCCGGGACAGACAAAAGGGCAATCAGCCCCAGCATTTT.

The chain joins TRBV28 to TRBJ1-3; 8 bases are shared with TRBD1. V lost 7 bases, J lost 4 bases, and 12 bases stayed unmatched. Germline CDR1 MDHEN, CDR2 SYDVKM. This CDR3 spans 16 amino acids. Here the CDR3 reads CASTLPRGLGGNTIYF. CDR3 DNA sequence: TGTGCCAGCACCCTACCCAGGGGGCTAGGGGGAAACACCATATATTTT.

This clone was counted once. The V gene is TRBV5-5, the J gene TRBJ1-2, with D possibly TRBD1 on 6 matching bases. This CDR3 spans 14 amino acids. The germline gives CDR1 SGHKS, CDR2 YYEKEE (reference sequence). With 0 bases removed from V and 4 bases from J, the gap between germline ends came to 10 bases. The chain's CDR3 is CASSLGTGIYGYTF. CDR3 DNA: TGTGCCAGCAGCTTGGGAACAGGGATCTATGGCTACACCTTC.

The genes are TRBV2 and TRBJ1-5, with 7 positions matching TRBD1. The CDR3 sequence is 15 residues long. Germline CDR1 and CDR2: SNHLY and FYNNEI. V was pared by 6 bases and J by 0 bases, with 5 bases of the junction left unmatched. The CDR3 DNA is TGTGCCAGCAGGTTTACAGGGGATAGCAATCAGCCCCAGCATTTT. Amino acid sequence: CASRFTGDSNQPQHF.